The rows below give T cell receptor beta chains drawn from one sample of a study of blood T cell repertoires in COVID-19. Profiled with immunoSEQ multiplex PCR; TCRdb holds only in-frame clones, not every one. The table has under 350,000 clones, 90% seen once. What was sequenced was peripheral blood. The receptors originated from a woman aged 25-40 years with COVID-19, enrolled during active disease. Each CDR3 is given with its conserved first and last residue. D genes are given only for firm matches.

J gene,D gene,V gene,CDR3 protein,CDR3 DNA
TRBJ1-1,-,TRBV2,CASSGQWNTEAFF,TGTGCCAGCAGCGGACAGTGGAACACTGAAGCTTTCTTT
TRBJ2-7,TRBD2,TRBV6-5,CASRLAATSYEQYF,TGTGCCAGCAGACTAGCGGCGACCTCCTACGAGCAGTACTTC
TRBJ1-3,TRBD1,TRBV24-1,CATNPPPPGQFSKLGNTIYF,TGTGCCACCAACCCCCCTCCCCCGGGACAGTTTAGTAAACTTGGAAACACCATATATTTT
TRBJ1-2,-,TRBV2,CASWVVGRGSGYTF,TGTGCCAGCTGGGTGGTGGGAAGGGGGAGCGGCTACACCTTC
TRBJ1-3,-,TRBV18,CASSSTQGVSGNTIYF,TGTGCCAGCTCATCGACACAGGGAGTCTCTGGAAACACCATATATTTT
TRBJ2-2,-,TRBV11-3,CASSPTGTDTGELFF,TGTGCCAGCAGCCCTACAGGGACCGACACCGGGGAGCTGTTTTTT
TRBJ1-4,-,TRBV28,CASSLTGRPTNEKLFF,TGTGCCAGCAGTTTAACAGGTCGACCAACTAATGAAAAACTGTTTTTT
TRBJ2-2,TRBD1,TRBV6-5,CAARDRGPVGELFF,TGTGCCGCCCGGGACAGGGGCCCGGTGGGGGAGCTGTTTTTT
TRBJ2-3,-,TRBV5-4,CASSLDRVSTDTQYF,TGTGCCAGCAGCTTGGACAGGGTGAGCACAGATACGCAGTATTTT
TRBJ1-4,-,TRBV9,CASSAGGTKNEKLFF,TGTGCCAGCAGCGCCGGGGGGACTAAGAATGAAAAACTGTTTTTT
TRBJ1-2,-,TRBV11-2,CASSAYGVVNYGYTF,TGTGCCAGCAGCGCATACGGGGTTGTGAACTATGGCTACACCTTC